One sample yielded the 13 T cell receptor beta chains listed below, sequenced in a study of cytomegalovirus exposure and HLA in healthy donors. PCR used 60 Vbeta primers and 13 Jbeta primers. Sequencing was performed with immunoSEQ multiplex PCR; in TCRdb, only in-frame clones are kept and a portion is missing. This sample yields approximately 170,000 clones, of which about 75% are seen a single time; under 5.5% belongs to the top ten. The material sequenced was PBMCs. The receptors were sampled from a man between 18 and 35 years old in good health and CMV-seropositive.

This clone was found once. The chain employs TRBV20-1 and TRBJ1-1; possibly TRBD1 for D (5 bases). The CDR3 is 11 residues long. Trimming removed 8 bases at V and 0 bases at J, with 7 bases between. Germline V CDR1 and CDR2: DFQATT, SNEGSKA (reference sequence). CDR3 DNA sequence: TGCAGTTTAGGGGTGAACACTGAAGCTTTCTTT. This sequence encodes CSLGVNTEAFF.

The chain couples TRBV6-5 to TRBJ1-2; 8 bases fit TRBD1. Trimming at V came to 6 bases and at J to 7 bases, leaving 13 bases not matched to a gene. CDR1 is MNHEY and CDR2 is SVGAGI in the germline V gene. The CDR3 spans 15 residues. Here the CDR3 DNA reads TGTGCCAGCAGCTCTCGGATGACAGGGGTGGGTGGCTACACCTTC. Translated: CASSSRMTGVGGYTF.

This clone occurred once. In DNA form, the CDR3 reads TGCGCCAGCAGCGATTGGGGGGGCTCCTCGAACACCGGGGAGCTGTTTTTT. This gives the protein CASSDWGGSSNTGELFF. The gene calls are TRBV10-1 and TRBJ2-2; D is possibly TRBD2 (7 bases). Trimming removed 6 bases at V and 0 bases at J, with 17 bases between. Germline CDR1 is WNHNN and CDR2 is SYGVQD (reference sequence). There are 17 residues in the CDR3.

This clone showed up just once. V usage is TRBV5-6 and J usage is TRBJ1-5, with no clear D. V lost 2 bases to trimming and J lost 5 bases, with 5 bases between them. CDR3 size: 12 residues. CDR1 SGHDT and CDR2 YYEEEE come from the germline V gene. The CDR3 DNA sequence: TGTGCCAGCAGCTTTGTAGATCAGCCCCAGCATTTT. Translated: CASSFVDQPQHF.

The table lists this clone with a count of one. The chain couples TRBV7-8 to TRBJ1-2; D is unresolved. The CDR3 has 13 residues. Germline V gene sequence: CDR1 SGHVS, CDR2 FQNEAQ. Trimming took 2 bases from V and 6 from J, leaving 10 bases between them. The CDR3 DNA follows: TGTGCCAGCAGCTTATCCCGGTCCGATGGCTACACCTTC. Amino acid sequence: CASSLSRSDGYTF.

In DNA, the CDR3 is TGTGCCAGCAGCGTAGAACTAGCGGCGCACAATGAGCAGTTCTTC. Residues: CASSVELAAHNEQFF. The chain combines TRBV9 with TRBJ2-1, with TRBD2 matching 8 bases. The CDR3 totals 15 residues. Germline V CDR1 and CDR2: SGDLS, YYNGEE. V was pared by 0 bases and J by 5 bases, with 4 bases of the junction left unmatched.

The CDR3 sequence is CSVGTGGGDQPQHF. Here the CDR3 DNA reads TGCAGCGTCGGGACAGGGGGAGGGGATCAGCCCCAGCATTTT. This chain joins TRBV29-1 and TRBJ1-5, with 11 bases that match TRBD1. V lost 6 bases, J lost 5 bases, and 6 bases stayed unmatched. The CDR3 contains 14 residues. CDR1 is SQVTM, CDR2 ANQGSEA, per germline.

The chain employs TRBV6-6 and TRBJ1-2; D not resolved. The CDR3 has 13 amino acids. Trimming pared 6 bases from V and 4 bases from J, leaving 12 bases between. CDR1 MNHNY and CDR2 SVGAGI come from the germline V gene (reference sequence). CDR3 coding DNA: TGTGCCAGCAGCAACCTTCTCGGCTATGGCTACACCTTC. Its translation: CASSNLLGYGYTF.

The chain links TRBV4-2 to TRBJ2-6; no reliable D call. The V gene's germline CDR1 is LGHNA and CDR2 YNFKEQ. Trimming removed 5 bases at V and 0 bases at J, with 11 bases between. This CDR3 is built from 16 residues. CDR3 protein: CASSETFYSGANVLTF. In DNA, the CDR3 is TGTGCCAGCAGCGAAACTTTTTACTCTGGGGCCAACGTCCTGACTTTC.

This chain uses TRBV30 with TRBJ1-3, with a weak D call TRBD1 (5 bases). In germline, CDR1 is GTSNPN, CDR2 SVGIG (reference sequence). The CDR3 is 14 residues long. Between the trimmed V and J ends, which lost 3 bases and 3 bases, there was a span of 12 bases. In DNA, the CDR3 is TGTGCCTGGAGCGACCTCGGGGGTGGAAACACCATATATTTT. Amino acid sequence: CAWSDLGGGNTIYF. The whole variable domain, remainder taken from reference TRBV30 and TRBJ1-3, is SQTIHQWPATLVQPVGSPLSLECTVEGTSNPNLYWYRQAAGRGLQLLFYSVGIGQISSEVPQNLSASRPQDRQFILSSKKLLLSDSGFYLCAWSDLGGGNTIYFGEGSWLTVV.

J is TRBJ2-1 and V is TRBV15; 9 nucleotides match TRBD2. V was pared by 4 bases and J by 0 bases, with 4 bases of the junction left unmatched. The CDR3 has 16 residues. The germline CDR1 and CDR2 sequences are LNHNV and YYDKDF (reference sequence). The CDR3 DNA reads TGTGCCACCAGCACACGAGCGGGGGGCTCCTACAATGAGCAGTTCTTC. Translation gives CATSTRAGGSYNEQFF. The full variable domain, in which reference TRBV15 and TRBJ2-1 provide the parts outside the CDR3, is DAMVIQNPRYQVTQFGKPVTLSCSQTLNHNVMYWYQQKSSQAPKLLFHYYDKDFNNEADTPDNFQSRRPNTSFCFLDIRSPGLGDTAMYLCATSTRAGGSYNEQFFGPGTRLTVL.

This clone turned up a few times. The V call is TRBV5-1, the J call TRBJ1-1, with D hard to call. The CDR3 consists of 14 residues. Trimming removed 0 bases from V and 6 bases from J, with 12 bases in between. Germline V gene data show CDR1 as SGHRS and CDR2 as YFSETQ. This CDR3 reads CASSLAVSGAEAFF. The CDR3 nucleotides are TGCGCCAGCAGCTTGGCCGTTTCCGGGGCTGAAGCTTTCTTT.

The chain employs TRBV7-8 and TRBJ1-1; TRBD1 agrees at 9 bases. The germline CDR1 and CDR2 sequences are SGHVS and FQNEAQ. There are 15 residues in the CDR3. J was trimmed by 2 bases and V by 10 bases; bases with no gene match: 11. Here the CDR3 reads CATKPPGQGNTEAFF. In DNA form, the CDR3 reads TGTGCCACCAAACCCCCGGGACAGGGTAACACTGAAGCTTTCTTT. Full variable domain (missing parts from reference TRBV7-8 and TRBJ1-1): GAGVSQSPRYKVAKRGQDVALRCDPISGHVSLFWYQQALGQGPEFLTYFQNEAQLDKSGLPSDRFFAERPEGSVSTLKIQRTQQEDSAVYLCATKPPGQGNTEAFFGQGTRLTVV.